The TCR beta chain under discussion was sequenced for a study of T-cell reconstitution after alpha-beta-depleted transplantation in children. This clonotype was seen many times. Unique molecular identifiers tagged the TCRbeta library. One entry per CDR3 protein results from TCRdb running MiXCR on the PCR reads. This table has a few hundred thousand distinct CDR3 sequences, approximately 9.8% appearing once. The receptor's source is a human donor who donated a stem cell graft to a child with SCID. Sequencing was performed on PBMCs from the stem cell graft donor, taken from the stem cell graft.

The CDR3 is CASRDREDTEAFF. CDR3 nucleotides: TGTGCCAGCAGGGACAGGGAGGACACTGAAGCTTTCTTT. The gene calls are TRBV12-3 or TRBV12-4 and TRBJ1-1; 8 nucleotides align to TRBD1. Trimming removed 6 bases from V and 3 bases from J; junction bases left unmatched: 3. There are 13 residues in the CDR3.